This T cell receptor (beta chain) originates from a study of response to subunit inactivated influenza vaccine. Study-level points and caveats: The authors suggested that every seasonal influenza vaccination recruits few new T cells.

Germline CDR1 and CDR2: MNHEY and SMNVEV (reference sequence). J gave up 0 bases and V 7 bases, and 6 bases lay outside the gene matches. The CDR3 is 15 amino acids. In TCRdb, the RT-PCR reads were re-called with MiXCR into one record per CDR3 protein. The sample has 500,000 to 550,000 distinct CDR3 sequences, approximately 7.7% seen once; the top ten hold about 12%. Comments on this clonotype: Its antigen is undetermined.

The rearrangement joins TRBV27 to TRBJ2-7; 10 bases align to TRBD2. Here the sequenced sample was PBMCs from blood, taken less than 25 months after vaccination. This TCR derives from a man between 45 and 75 years old who received an inactivated influenza vaccine. In DNA, the CDR3 is TGTGCCAGCAACTTAGCGGGGGGATCCTCCTACGAGCAGTACTTC. Amino acid sequence: CASNLAGGSSYEQYF.